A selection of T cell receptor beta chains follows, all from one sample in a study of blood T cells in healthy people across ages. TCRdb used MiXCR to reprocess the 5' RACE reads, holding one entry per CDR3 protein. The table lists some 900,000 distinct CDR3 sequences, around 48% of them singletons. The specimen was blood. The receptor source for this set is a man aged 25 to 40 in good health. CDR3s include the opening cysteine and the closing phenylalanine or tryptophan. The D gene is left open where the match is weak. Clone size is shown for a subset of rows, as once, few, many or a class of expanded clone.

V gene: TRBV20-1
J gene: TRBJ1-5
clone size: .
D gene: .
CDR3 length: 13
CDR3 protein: CSASTGINQPQHF
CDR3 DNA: TGCAGTGCCTCAACAGGGATCAATCAGCCCCAGCATTTT

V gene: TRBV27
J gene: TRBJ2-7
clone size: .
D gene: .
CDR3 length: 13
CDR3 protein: CASSIPRSYEQYF
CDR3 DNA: TGTGCCAGCAGTATCCCACGGTCCTACGAGCAGTACTTC

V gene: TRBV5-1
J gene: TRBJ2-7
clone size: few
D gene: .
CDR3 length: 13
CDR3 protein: CASRREEPYEQYF
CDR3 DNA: TGCGCCAGCAGAAGAGAGGAACCCTACGAGCAGTACTTC

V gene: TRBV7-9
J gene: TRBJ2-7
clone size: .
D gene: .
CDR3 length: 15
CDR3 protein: CASSLALSRIREQYF
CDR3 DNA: TGTGCCAGCAGCTTAGCTCTGAGCAGGATCCGCGAGCAGTACTTC

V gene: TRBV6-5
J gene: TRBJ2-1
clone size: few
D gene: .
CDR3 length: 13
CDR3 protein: CASKQSSYNEQFF
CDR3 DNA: TGTGCCAGCAAACAGAGCTCCTACAATGAGCAGTTCTTC

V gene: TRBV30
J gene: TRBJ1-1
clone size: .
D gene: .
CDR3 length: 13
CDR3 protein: CAWSVPGITEAFF
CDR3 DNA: TGTGCCTGGAGTGTACCAGGGATCACTGAAGCTTTCTTT

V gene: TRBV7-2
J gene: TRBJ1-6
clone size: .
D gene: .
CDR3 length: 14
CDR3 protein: CASRPRGGDSPLHF
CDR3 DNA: TGTGCCAGCAGACCCCGCGGGGGTGATTCACCCCTCCACTTT

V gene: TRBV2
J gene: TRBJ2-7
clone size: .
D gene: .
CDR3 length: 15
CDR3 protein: CASFSGVSPYNEQYF
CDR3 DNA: TGTGCCAGCTTTAGTGGGGTCTCCCCCTACAATGAGCAGTACTTC

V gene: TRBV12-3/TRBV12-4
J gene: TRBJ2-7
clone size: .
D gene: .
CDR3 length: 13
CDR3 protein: CASSLATVNEQYF
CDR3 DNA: TGTGCCAGCAGTTTGGCGACCGTAAACGAGCAGTACTTC

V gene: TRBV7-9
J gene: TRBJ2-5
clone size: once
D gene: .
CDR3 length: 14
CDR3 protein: CASSPSSGLETQYF
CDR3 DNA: TGTGCCAGCAGCCCATCATCGGGGTTGGAGACCCAGTACTTC

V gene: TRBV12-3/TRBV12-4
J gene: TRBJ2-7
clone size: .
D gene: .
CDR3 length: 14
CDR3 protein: CASSVRTPPYEQYF
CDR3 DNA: TGTGCCAGCAGTGTCAGGACCCCACCCTACGAGCAGTACTTC

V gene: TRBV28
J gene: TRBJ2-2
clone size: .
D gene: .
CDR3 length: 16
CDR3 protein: CASSLAGGAGTGELFF
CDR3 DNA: TGTGCCAGCAGTTTGGCCGGGGGCGCGGGCACCGGGGAGCTGTTTTTT

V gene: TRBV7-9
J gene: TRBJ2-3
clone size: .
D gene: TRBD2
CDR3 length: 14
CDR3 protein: CASSDGLAKDTQYF
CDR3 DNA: TGTGCCAGCAGCGACGGACTAGCGAAAGATACGCAGTATTTT

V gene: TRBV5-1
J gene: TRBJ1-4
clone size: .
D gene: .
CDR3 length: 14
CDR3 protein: CASSLGPEDEKLFF
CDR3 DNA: TGCGCCAGCAGCTTGGGGCCAGAAGATGAAAAACTGTTTTTT

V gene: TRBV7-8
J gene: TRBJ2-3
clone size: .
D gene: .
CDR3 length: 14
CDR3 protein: CASSRKTSTDAQYF
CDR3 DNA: TGTGCCAGCTCCCGGAAAACTAGCACAGATGCGCAGTATTTT

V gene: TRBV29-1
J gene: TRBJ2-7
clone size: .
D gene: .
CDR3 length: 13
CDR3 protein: CSVGQALGYEQYF
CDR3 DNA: TGCAGCGTTGGACAGGCCCTCGGCTACGAGCAGTACTTC

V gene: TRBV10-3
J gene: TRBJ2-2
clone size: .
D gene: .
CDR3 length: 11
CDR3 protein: CAISGRRELFF
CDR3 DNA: TGTGCCATCAGTGGGCGTAGGGAGCTGTTTTTT

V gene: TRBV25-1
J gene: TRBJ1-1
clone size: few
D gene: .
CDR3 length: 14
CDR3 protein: CATGQPPSSTEAFF
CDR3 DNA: TGTGCCACCGGACAGCCGCCCTCGAGCACTGAAGCTTTCTTT

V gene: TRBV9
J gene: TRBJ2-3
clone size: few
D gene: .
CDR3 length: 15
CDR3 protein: CASSVTGRRADTQYF
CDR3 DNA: TGTGCCAGCAGCGTGACAGGTCGGCGGGCAGATACGCAGTATTTT

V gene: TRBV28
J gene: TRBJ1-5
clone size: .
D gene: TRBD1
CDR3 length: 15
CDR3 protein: CASTRGGTDVSPQHF
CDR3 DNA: TGTGCCAGCACCAGAGGCGGGACAGACGTGTCGCCCCAGCATTTT

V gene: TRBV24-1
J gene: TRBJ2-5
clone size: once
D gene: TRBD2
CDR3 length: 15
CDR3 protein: CATSDFSSGMETQYF
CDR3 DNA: TGTGCCACCAGTGATTTTTCTAGCGGGATGGAGACCCAGTACTTC

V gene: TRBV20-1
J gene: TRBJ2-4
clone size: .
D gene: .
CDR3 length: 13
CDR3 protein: CSANFNSKNIQYF
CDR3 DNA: TGCAGTGCTAATTTCAATTCCAAAAACATTCAGTACTTC

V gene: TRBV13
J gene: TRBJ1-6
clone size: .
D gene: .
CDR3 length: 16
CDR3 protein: CASSLYSGTGNSPLHF
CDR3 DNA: TGTGCCAGCAGCTTATACTCCGGGACTGGGAATTCACCCCTCCACTTT

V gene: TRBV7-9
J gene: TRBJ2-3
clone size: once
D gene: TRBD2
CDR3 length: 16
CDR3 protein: CASSSHASGVSDTQYF
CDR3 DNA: TGTGCCAGCAGTTCCCATGCTAGCGGGGTCTCAGATACGCAGTATTTT

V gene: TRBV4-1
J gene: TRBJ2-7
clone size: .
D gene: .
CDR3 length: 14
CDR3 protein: CASSQAAGSHEQYF
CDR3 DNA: TGCGCCAGCAGCCAAGCGGCGGGGAGCCACGAGCAGTACTTC

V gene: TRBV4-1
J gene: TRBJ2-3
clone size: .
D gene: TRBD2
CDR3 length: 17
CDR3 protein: CASSQGALAVNTDTQYF
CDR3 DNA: TGCGCCAGCAGCCAAGGGGCCCTAGCGGTTAACACAGATACGCAGTATTTT

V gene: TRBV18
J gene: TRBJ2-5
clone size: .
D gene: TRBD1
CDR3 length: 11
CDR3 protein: CAGSGGQEQYF
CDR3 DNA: TGTGCCGGCTCAGGGGGACAGGAGCAGTACTTC

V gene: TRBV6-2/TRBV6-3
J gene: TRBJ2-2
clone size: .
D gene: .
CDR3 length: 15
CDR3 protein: CASSYGGVRAGELFF
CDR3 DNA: TGTGCCAGCAGTTACGGCGGGGTGAGGGCCGGGGAGCTGTTTTTT

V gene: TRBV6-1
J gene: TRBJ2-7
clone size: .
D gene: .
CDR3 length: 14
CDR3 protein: CASSGPGLSYEQYF
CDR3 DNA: TGTGCCAGCAGTGGACCGGGCCTCTCCTACGAGCAGTACTTC

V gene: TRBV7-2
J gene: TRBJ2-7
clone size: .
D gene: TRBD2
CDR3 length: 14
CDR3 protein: CASSLARGEYEQYF
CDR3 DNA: TGTGCCAGCAGCTTAGCCCGGGGGGAATACGAGCAGTACTTC

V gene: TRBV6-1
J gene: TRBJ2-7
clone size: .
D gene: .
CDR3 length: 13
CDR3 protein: CASSGTALYEQYF
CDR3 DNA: TGTGCCAGCAGTGGGACAGCCCTTTACGAGCAGTACTTC

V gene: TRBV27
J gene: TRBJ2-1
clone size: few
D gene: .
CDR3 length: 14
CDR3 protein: CASSLPDSNNEQFF
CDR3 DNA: TGTGCCAGCAGTTTACCTGACTCGAACAATGAGCAGTTCTTC

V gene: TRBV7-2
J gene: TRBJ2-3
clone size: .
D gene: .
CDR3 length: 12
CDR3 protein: CASSQIWDTQYF
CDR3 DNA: TGTGCCAGCAGCCAAATTTGGGATACGCAGTATTTT

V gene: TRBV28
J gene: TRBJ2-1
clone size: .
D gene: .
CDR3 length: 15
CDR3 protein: CASGRGGLTIYEQFF
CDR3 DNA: TGTGCCAGCGGCAGGGGGGGGTTAACTATCTACGAGCAGTTCTTC

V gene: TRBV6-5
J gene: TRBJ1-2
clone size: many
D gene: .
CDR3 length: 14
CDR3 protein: CASSREGANYGYTF
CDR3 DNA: TGTGCCAGCAGTCGGGAGGGTGCTAACTATGGCTACACCTTC

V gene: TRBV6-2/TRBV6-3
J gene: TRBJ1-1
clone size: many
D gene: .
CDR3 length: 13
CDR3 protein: CASSYRRNTEAFF
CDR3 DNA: TGTGCCAGCAGTTACAGGCGGAACACTGAAGCTTTCTTT

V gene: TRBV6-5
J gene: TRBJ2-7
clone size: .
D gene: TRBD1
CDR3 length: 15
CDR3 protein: CASTGTGGLFYEQYF
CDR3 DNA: TGTGCCAGCACCGGGACAGGGGGTCTTTTCTACGAGCAGTACTTC

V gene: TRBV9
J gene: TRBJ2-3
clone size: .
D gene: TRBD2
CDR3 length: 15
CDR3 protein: CASSVAGGITDTQYF
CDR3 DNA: TGTGCCAGCAGCGTAGCCGGGGGGATCACAGATACGCAGTATTTT

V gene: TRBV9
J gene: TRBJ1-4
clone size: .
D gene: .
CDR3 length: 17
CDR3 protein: CASSVAPTGVDNEKLFF
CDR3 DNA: TGTGCCAGCAGCGTAGCCCCCACGGGGGTGGATAATGAAAAACTGTTTTTT

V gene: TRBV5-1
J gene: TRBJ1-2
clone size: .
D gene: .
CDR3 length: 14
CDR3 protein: CASSATLQGGGYTF
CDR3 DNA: TGCGCCAGCAGCGCTACCCTTCAGGGAGGAGGCTACACCTTC